These 12 T cell receptor beta chains were sequenced from one sample in a study of CD8+CD57+ T cells in acquired aplastic anemia. Template material for TCR beta VDJ and CDR3 profiling consisted of genomic DNA. From the reads, TCRdb called clonotypes with MiXCR, one entry per CDR3 protein. The sample shows about 180,000 distinct CDR3 sequences, roughly 65% of them seen only once. All sequencing subjects had displayed CD8+CD57+ cell expansion on flow cytometry. Material for sequencing was sorted CD4+, CD8+, or CD8+CD57+ T cells (not recorded which) from PBMCs. The receptors come from a human donor with aplastic anemia.

This clonotype was found many times. The gene calls are TRBV7-9 and TRBJ1-2; D not resolved. V shed 5 bases and J shed 3 bases, with 16 bases lying between them. This CDR3 region has 15 residues. The germline CDR1 and CDR2 sequences are SEHNR and FQNEAQ (reference sequence). CDR3 in amino acids: CASSPPGRLDYGYTF. Written as DNA, the CDR3 is TGTGCCAGCAGCCCACCCGGACGGTTGGACTATGGCTACACCTTC.

The chain joins TRBV20-1 to TRBJ2-3; the match to TRBD2 covers 9 bases. The CDR3 covers 14 residues. With 5 bases clipped from V and 0 bases from J, the junction kept 3 bases outside the gene matches. CDR1 is DFQATT, CDR2 SNEGSKA, per germline (reference sequence). In nucleotides, the CDR3 is TGCAGTGCTTCGCGGGGGGGGAGCACAGATACGCAGTATTTT. Translated: CSASRGGSTDTQYF.

The rearrangement joins TRBV7-9 to TRBJ2-7; no definite D call. The V gene's germline CDR1 is SEHNR and CDR2 FQNEAQ (reference sequence). The CDR3 runs to 12 residues. Trimming shortened V by 1 base and J by 6 bases, and 7 bases separated the two germline ends. CDR3 DNA sequence: TGTGCCAGCAGCTTAGGGACCGTCGAGCAGTACTTC. As protein: CASSLGTVEQYF.

In its sample, this clonotype was seen many times. This rearrangement joins TRBV5-1 to TRBJ2-1; 12 nucleotides match TRBD1. The junction had 8 bases not matched to a gene; V was cut back by 4 bases and J by 0 bases. The germline V gene encodes CDR1 SGHRS and CDR2 YFSETQ. The CDR3 spans 18 residues. CDR3 in DNA: TGCGCCAGCAGCAACCGGGACAGGGGGCGAAGCTCCTACAATGAGCAGTTCTTC. This translates into CASSNRDRGRSSYNEQFF.

The J gene is TRBJ2-7, the V gene TRBV20-1; 7 bases fit TRBD1. This CDR3 contains 14 residues. V gave up 6 bases and J gave up 3 bases; unmatched junction bases: 11. CDR1 and CDR2 (germline): DFQATT, SNEGSKA (reference sequence). The CDR3 DNA reads TGCAGTGCGCTAGACAGGGAAAGTCGCTACGAGCAGTACTTC. Encoded protein: CSALDRESRYEQYF.

The genes are TRBV19 and TRBJ2-7; TRBD1 aligns across 8 bases. V lost 5 bases, J lost 3 bases, and 12 bases stayed unmatched. Germline assignment: CDR1 LNHDA and CDR2 SQIVND (reference sequence). The CDR3 loop spans 16 amino acids. This CDR3 is CASSPRGRDGGYEQYF. The DNA of the CDR3 is TGTGCCAGTAGTCCCAGGGGGCGCGATGGGGGCTACGAGCAGTACTTC.

The gene calls are TRBV7-3 and TRBJ2-2; D gene ambiguous. Germline CDR1 is SGHTA and CDR2 is FQGTGA. Trimming pared 6 bases from V and 5 bases from J, leaving 10 bases between. This CDR3 is 13 amino acids long. CDR3 nucleotides: TGTGCCAGCAGTCCCCAGCTAACCGGGGAGCTGTTTTTT. Protein product: CASSPQLTGELFF.

V and J are TRBV2 and TRBJ1-2; D unclear. Deletions cut 3 bases from V and 8 bases from J, with 19 bases between. The CDR3 extends over 15 amino acids. Germline lookup yields CDR1 SNHLY and CDR2 FYNNEI. For the CDR3, the DNA is TGTGCCAGCAGTGATGATTGGCTGGACCGGGAAGGCTACACCTTC. It yields the protein CASSDDWLDREGYTF.

This chain connects TRBV27 to TRBJ2-2, with no clear D. The ends were cut back, 2 bases at V and 6 bases at J, with 7 bases in the middle. The germline V gene has CDR1 MNHEY and CDR2 SMNVEV (reference sequence). The CDR3 totals 13 residues. For the CDR3, the DNA is TGTGCCAGCAGTTTAAGAGGATCCGGGGAGCTGTTTTTT. Translation gives CASSLRGSGELFF.

This rearrangement joins TRBV7-2 to TRBJ1-3, with D perhaps TRBD1 (6 bases). The germline gives CDR1 SGHTA, CDR2 FQGNSA. Trimming took 5 bases from V and 4 from J, leaving 12 bases between them. The CDR3 sequence is 14 residues long. The CDR3 DNA reads as TGTGCCAGCAGCCCGGGGACAATCGGAAACACCATATATTTT. Its protein product is CASSPGTIGNTIYF. Full variable domain (remainder filled in from reference TRBV7-2 and TRBJ1-3): GAGVSQSPSNKVTEKGKDVELRCDPISGHTALYWYRQSLGQGLEFLIYFQGNSAPDKSGLPSDRFSAERTGGSVSTLTIQRTQQEDSAVYLCASSPGTIGNTIYFGEGSWLTVV.

This clonotype was detected ten times or more. The V and J genes are TRBV29-1 and TRBJ2-7, with TRBD1 as a possible D gene (7 bases). Trimming cost V 0 bases and J 2 bases, with 11 bases left between them. From germline, CDR1 is SQVTM and CDR2 ANQGSEA. There are 14 residues in the CDR3. CDR3 in amino acids: CSVEDRGDAYEQYF. The DNA for the CDR3 is TGCAGCGTTGAAGACAGGGGGGATGCCTACGAGCAGTACTTC.

This clonotype has ten or more counts. This chain connects TRBV20-1 to TRBJ1-2, with D maybe TRBD1 (6 bases). CDR3 size: 13 residues. The germline gives CDR1 DFQATT, CDR2 SNEGSKA (reference sequence). With 1 base removed from V and 4 bases from J, the gap between germline ends came to 10 bases. This chain's CDR3 is CSARGGGSYGYTF. In DNA form, the CDR3 reads TGCAGTGCTAGAGGGGGGGGCTCCTATGGCTACACCTTC.